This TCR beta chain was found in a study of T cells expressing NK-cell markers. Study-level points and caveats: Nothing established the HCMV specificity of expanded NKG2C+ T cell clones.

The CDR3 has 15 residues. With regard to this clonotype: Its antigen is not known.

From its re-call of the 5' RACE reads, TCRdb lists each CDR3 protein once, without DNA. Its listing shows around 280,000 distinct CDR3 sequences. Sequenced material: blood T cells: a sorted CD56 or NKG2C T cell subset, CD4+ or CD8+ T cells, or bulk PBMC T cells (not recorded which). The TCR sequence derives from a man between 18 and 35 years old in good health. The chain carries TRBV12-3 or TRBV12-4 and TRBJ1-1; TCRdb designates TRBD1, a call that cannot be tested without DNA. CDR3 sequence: CASSWTGGLVTEAFF.